These 14 T cell receptor beta chains originate from one sample sequenced in a study of blood T cell repertoires in COVID-19. Assay: immunoSEQ multiplex PCR; the TCRdb copy retains only in-frame clones and omits some. The table lists some 320,000 clones, 90% of them singletons, with roughly 3.9% in the top ten. Sequenced input: PBMCs or T cells enriched from blood (not recorded which). Receptor source: a woman in her thirties who had been exposed to COVID-19.

This clone came up a few times. This rearrangement joins TRBV5-4 to TRBJ2-5, with 8 bases lining up with TRBD1. The V segment lost 2 bases and the J segment 5 bases; nucleotides outside the gene matches: 8. The CDR3 runs 15 residues. Germline V lookup: CDR1 SGHNT, CDR2 YYREEE (reference sequence). The CDR3 protein is CASSFWTGTGETQYF. The CDR3 nucleotides read TGTGCCAGCAGCTTCTGGACAGGGACGGGTGAGACCCAGTACTTC.

The rearrangement uses TRBV11-2 and TRBJ2-7; D may be TRBD2 (7 bases). From germline, CDR1 is SGHAT and CDR2 FQNNGV. Trimming took 1 base from V and 2 from J, leaving 9 bases between them. The CDR3 consists of 14 residues. Here the CDR3 DNA reads TGTGCCAGCAGCTTAGTGGGGGGGCCCTACGAGCAGTACTTC. Amino acid sequence: CASSLVGGPYEQYF.

This clone was observed a single time. This chain links TRBV27 with TRBJ1-2; 8 bases align to TRBD1. Trimming at V came to 2 bases and at J to 3 bases, leaving 2 bases not matched to a gene. The length of the CDR3 is 14 residues. Germline V gene data show CDR1 as MNHEY and CDR2 as SMNVEV (reference sequence). CDR3 residues: CASSLAGGDYGYTF. The CDR3 DNA follows: TGTGCCAGCAGTTTAGCAGGGGGCGACTATGGCTACACCTTC.

The V gene is TRBV5-5, the J gene TRBJ2-2; TRBD1 agrees at 7 bases. The V and J ends lost 4 bases and 1 base, in that order; junction bases with no gene match: 1. This CDR3 is built from 14 residues. Germline lookup yields CDR1 SGHKS and CDR2 YYEKEE (reference sequence). The CDR3 spells CASSRTGNTGELFF. The CDR3 bases are TGTGCCAGCAGCCGGACAGGGAACACCGGGGAGCTGTTTTTT.

The rearrangement uses TRBV7-9 and TRBJ1-3; a possible D gene is TRBD1 (6 bases). Trimming took off 4 bases at V and 3 bases at J, with 10 bases between the two ends. The CDR3 totals 14 residues. CDR1 and CDR2 from the germline V gene are SEHNR and FQNEAQ (reference sequence). CDR3 nucleotide sequence: TGTGCCAGCAGCTCATGGGACATTGGAAACACCATATATTTT. Amino acid sequence: CASSSWDIGNTIYF.

This chain links TRBV5-5 with TRBJ1-1, with 7 bases aligning to TRBD1. The junction had 7 bases not matched to a gene; V was cut back by 4 bases and J by 4 bases. The CDR3 contains 14 residues. Germline V gene data show CDR1 as SGHKS and CDR2 as YYEKEE (reference sequence). The CDR3 reads CASSGGGGSTEAFF. The CDR3 bases are TGTGCCAGCAGCGGAGGGGGCGGTAGCACTGAAGCTTTCTTT.

The gene calls are TRBV4-1 and TRBJ2-7, with 7 nucleotides matching TRBD1. Germline V CDR1 and CDR2: MGHRA, YSYEKL. This CDR3 contains 14 residues. V dropped 1 base and J dropped 7; count of bases not matched to a gene: 7. The CDR3 is CASSQATDRVEQYF. DNA for the CDR3: TGCGCCAGCAGCCAAGCTACAGACAGGGTTGAGCAGTACTTC.

V is TRBV9 and J is TRBJ1-2; 7 bases are a match to TRBD1. J gave up 3 bases and V 0 bases, and 5 bases lay outside the gene matches. CDR1 and CDR2 from the germline V gene are SGDLS and YYNGEE. This CDR3 is 15 amino acids long. As DNA, the CDR3 is TGTGCCAGCAGCGTAGCTGGACAGGATCACTATGGCTACACCTTC. Translating it yields CASSVAGQDHYGYTF.

The rearrangement links TRBV7-3 to TRBJ1-6; a weak D match, TRBD1 (6 bases). The CDR3 runs 20 residues. The germline V gene has CDR1 SGHTA and CDR2 FQGTGA. With 1 base removed from V and 0 bases from J, the gap between germline ends came to 19 bases. CDR3 DNA: TGTGCCAGCAGCTTAAAAGGCGGTGGCAGGGGTGGCTCCTATAATTCACCCCTCCACTTT. This encodes CASSLKGGGRGGSYNSPLHF.

The CDR3 region has the DNA TGTGCCAGCAGCCGTAATACAGTGAACACTGAAGCTTTCTTT. It encodes CASSRNTVNTEAFF. The chain uses TRBV5-6 and TRBJ1-1; unclear D gene. Germline CDR1 reads SGHDT; CDR2 reads YYEEEE. CDR3 length: 14 amino acids. V was clipped by 4 bases and J by 0 bases, with 10 bases between them. The full variable domain, its missing parts supplied by reference TRBV5-6 and TRBJ1-1, is DAGVTQSPTHLIKTRGQQVTLRCSPKSGHDTVSWYQQALGQGPQFIFQYYEEEERQRGNFPDRFSGHQFPNYSSELNVNALLLGDSALYLCASSRNTVNTEAFFGQGTRLTVV.

Only a few counts were recorded for this clone. The J gene is TRBJ1-1, the V gene TRBV11-3; 7 bases line up with TRBD1. The CDR3 spans 13 residues. CDR1 and CDR2 (germline): SGHNT, YENEEA. With V trimmed by 6 bases and J by 1 base, 2 bases remained unmatched. CDR3 in DNA: TGTGCCAGCAGTCACAGGGGGAACACTGAAGCTTTCTTT. As protein: CASSHRGNTEAFF.

V usage is TRBV11-2 and J usage is TRBJ1-2; D is perhaps TRBD1 (6 bases). There are 15 residues in the CDR3. V lost 2 bases to trimming and J lost 4 bases, with 14 bases between them. CDR1 is SGHAT, CDR2 FQNNGV, per germline. CDR3 in amino acids: CASSLNTGPSYGYTF. The CDR3 nucleotides are TGTGCCAGCAGCTTAAATACAGGGCCCAGCTATGGCTACACCTTC.

This clone was counted at least ten times. The J gene is TRBJ2-2, the V gene TRBV9; D call uncertain. Germline CDR1 and CDR2: SGDLS and YYNGEE. The CDR3 is 13 residues long. The V gene lost 4 bases and the J gene lost 6 bases, with 10 bases spanning the gap. CDR3 protein: CASSFGWPGELFF. CDR3 bases: TGTGCCAGCAGCTTCGGGTGGCCCGGGGAGCTGTTTTTT.

This clone appeared a single time. The rearrangement links TRBV5-4 to TRBJ1-1, with 8 bases lining up with TRBD1. The trim removed 3 bases at V and 9 bases at J, leaving 19 bases unmatched. Germline values: CDR1 SGHNT, CDR2 YYREEE (reference sequence). CDR3 length: 17 amino acids. The CDR3 sequence is CASSSGFLGQGNLKAFF. The CDR3 region has the DNA TGTGCCAGCAGCTCAGGCTTTCTAGGACAGGGCAATCTGAAAGCTTTCTTT.